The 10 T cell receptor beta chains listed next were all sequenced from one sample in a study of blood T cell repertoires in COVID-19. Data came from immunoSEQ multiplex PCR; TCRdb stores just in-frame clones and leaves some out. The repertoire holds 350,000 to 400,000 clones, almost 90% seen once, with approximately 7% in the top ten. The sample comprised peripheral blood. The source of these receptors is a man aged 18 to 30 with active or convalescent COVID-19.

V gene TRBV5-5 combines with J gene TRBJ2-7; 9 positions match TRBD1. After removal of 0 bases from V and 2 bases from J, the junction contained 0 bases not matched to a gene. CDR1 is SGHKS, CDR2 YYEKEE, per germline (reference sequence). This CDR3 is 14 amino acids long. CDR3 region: CASSLGQGAYEQYF. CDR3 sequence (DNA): TGTGCCAGCAGCTTGGGACAGGGGGCCTACGAGCAGTACTTC.

This CDR3 is CASSVRRGPVDTEAFF. CDR3 DNA: TGTGCCAGCAGCGTCCGCCGGGGTCCCGTCGACACTGAAGCTTTCTTT. The chain couples TRBV9 to TRBJ1-1; D is unresolved. From germline, CDR1 is SGDLS and CDR2 YYNGEE. Trimming pared 2 bases from V and 3 bases from J, leaving 17 bases between. This CDR3 has 16 residues.

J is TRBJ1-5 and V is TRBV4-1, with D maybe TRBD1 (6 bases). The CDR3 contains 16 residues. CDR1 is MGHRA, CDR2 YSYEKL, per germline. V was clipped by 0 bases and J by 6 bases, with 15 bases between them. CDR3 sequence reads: CASSQEGYRVGQPQHF. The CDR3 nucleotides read TGCGCCAGCAGCCAAGAAGGGTACAGGGTAGGTCAGCCCCAGCATTTT.

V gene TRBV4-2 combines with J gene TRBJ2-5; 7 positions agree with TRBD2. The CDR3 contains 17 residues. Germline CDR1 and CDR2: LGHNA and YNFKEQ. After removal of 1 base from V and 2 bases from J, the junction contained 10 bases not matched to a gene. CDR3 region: CASSQGGGGGVQETQYF. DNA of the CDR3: TGTGCCAGCAGCCAAGGGGGGGGAGGTGGGGTACAAGAGACCCAGTACTTC.

Here the CDR3 reads CASSTPGTGGGGLFF. The DNA for the CDR3 is TGTGCCAGCAGCACGCCCGGGACAGGGGGCGGTGGACTGTTTTTT. V usage is TRBV7-9 and J usage is TRBJ1-4; 12 bases line up with TRBD1. J was trimmed by 13 bases and V by 5 bases; bases with no gene match: 11. The CDR3 is made up of 15 amino acids. CDR1 is SEHNR and CDR2 is FQNEAQ in the germline V gene (reference sequence).

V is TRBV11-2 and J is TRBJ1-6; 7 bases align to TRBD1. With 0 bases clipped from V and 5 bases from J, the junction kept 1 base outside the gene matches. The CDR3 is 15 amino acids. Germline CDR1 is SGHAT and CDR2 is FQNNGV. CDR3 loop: CASSLEDRDNSPLHF. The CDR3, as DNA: TGTGCCAGCAGCTTAGAAGACAGGGATAATTCACCCCTCCACTTT.

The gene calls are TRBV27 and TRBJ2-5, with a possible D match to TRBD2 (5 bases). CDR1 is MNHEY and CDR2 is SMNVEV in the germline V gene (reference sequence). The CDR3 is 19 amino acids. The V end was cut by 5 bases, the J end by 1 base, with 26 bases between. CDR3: CASSPLNPLERMIQETQYF. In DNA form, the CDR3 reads TGTGCCAGCAGTCCCCTTAATCCCCTTGAGCGGATGATCCAAGAGACCCAGTACTTC.

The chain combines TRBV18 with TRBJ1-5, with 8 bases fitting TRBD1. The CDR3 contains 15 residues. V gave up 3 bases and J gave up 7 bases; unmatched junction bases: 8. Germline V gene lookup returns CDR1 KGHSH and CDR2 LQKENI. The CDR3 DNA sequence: TGTGCCAGCTCACCGCCCGGGACAGGTACCCAGCCCCAGCATTTT. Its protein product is CASSPPGTGTQPQHF.

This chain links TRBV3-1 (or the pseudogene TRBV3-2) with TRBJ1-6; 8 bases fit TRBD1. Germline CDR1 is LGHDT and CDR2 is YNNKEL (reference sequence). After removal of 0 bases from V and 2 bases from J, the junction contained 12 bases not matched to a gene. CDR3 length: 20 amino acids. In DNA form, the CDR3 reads TGTGCCAGCAGCCAAGATCAAGTATTGGAGGACAGGGCCTATAATTCACCCCTCCACTTT. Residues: CASSQDQVLEDRAYNSPLHF.

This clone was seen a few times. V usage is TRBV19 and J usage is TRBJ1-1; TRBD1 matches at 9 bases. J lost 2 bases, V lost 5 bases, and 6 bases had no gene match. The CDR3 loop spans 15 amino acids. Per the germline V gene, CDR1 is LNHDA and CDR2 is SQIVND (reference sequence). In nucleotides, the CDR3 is TGTGCCAGTAGTTTGTCGGGACAGGGTAACACTGAAGCTTTCTTT. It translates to CASSLSGQGNTEAFF. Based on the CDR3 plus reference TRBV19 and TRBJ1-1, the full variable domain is DGGITQSPKYLFRKEGQNVTLSCEQNLNHDAMYWYRQDPGQGLRLIYYSQIVNDFQKGDIAEGYSVSREKKESFPLTVTSAQKNPTAFYLCASSLSGQGNTEAFFGQGTRLTVV.